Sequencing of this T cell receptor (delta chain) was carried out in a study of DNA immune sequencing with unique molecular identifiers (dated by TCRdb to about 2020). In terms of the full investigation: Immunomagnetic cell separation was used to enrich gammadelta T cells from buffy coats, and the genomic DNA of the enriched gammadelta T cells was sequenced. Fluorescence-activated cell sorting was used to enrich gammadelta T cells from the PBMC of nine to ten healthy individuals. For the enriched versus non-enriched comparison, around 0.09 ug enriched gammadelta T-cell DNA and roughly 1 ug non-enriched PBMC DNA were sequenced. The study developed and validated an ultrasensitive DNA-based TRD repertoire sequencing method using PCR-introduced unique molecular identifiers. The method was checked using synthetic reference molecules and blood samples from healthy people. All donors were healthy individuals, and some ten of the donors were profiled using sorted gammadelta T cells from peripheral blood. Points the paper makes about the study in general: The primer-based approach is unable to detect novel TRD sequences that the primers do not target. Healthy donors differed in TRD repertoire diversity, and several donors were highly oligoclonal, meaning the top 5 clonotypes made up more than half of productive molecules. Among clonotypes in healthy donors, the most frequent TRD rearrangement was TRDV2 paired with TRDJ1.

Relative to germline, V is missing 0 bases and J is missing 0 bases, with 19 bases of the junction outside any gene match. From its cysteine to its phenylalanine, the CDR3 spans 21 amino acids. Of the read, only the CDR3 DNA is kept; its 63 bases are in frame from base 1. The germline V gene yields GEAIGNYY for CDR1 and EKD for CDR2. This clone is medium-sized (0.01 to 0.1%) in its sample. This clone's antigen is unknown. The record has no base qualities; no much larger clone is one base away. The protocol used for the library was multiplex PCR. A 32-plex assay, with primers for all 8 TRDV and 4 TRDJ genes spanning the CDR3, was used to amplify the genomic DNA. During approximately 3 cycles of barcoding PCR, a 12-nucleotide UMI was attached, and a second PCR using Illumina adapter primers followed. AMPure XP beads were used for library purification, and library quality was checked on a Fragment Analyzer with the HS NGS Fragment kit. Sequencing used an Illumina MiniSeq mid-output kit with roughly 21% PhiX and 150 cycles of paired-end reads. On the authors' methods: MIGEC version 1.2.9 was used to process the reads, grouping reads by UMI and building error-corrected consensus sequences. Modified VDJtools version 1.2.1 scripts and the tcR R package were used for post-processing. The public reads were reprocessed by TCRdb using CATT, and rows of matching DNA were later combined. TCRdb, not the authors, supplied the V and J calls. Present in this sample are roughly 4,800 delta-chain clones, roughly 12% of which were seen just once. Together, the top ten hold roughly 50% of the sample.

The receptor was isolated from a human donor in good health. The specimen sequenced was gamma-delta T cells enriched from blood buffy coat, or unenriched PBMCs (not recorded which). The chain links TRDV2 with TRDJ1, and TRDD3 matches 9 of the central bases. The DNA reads TGTGCCTGTGACACCCTGGTGAGACACCCACTGGGGGAAGCGTACACCGATAAACTCATCTTT. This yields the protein CACDTLVRHPLGEAYTDKLIF.